The next 14 T cell receptor beta chains were all read from a single sample in a study of T-cell reconstitution after alpha-beta-depleted transplantation in children. Preparation of the TCRbeta library was carried out with unique molecular identifiers. TCRdb processed the PCR reads anew with MiXCR; each CDR3 protein has one entry. The table records 250,000 to 400,000 distinct CDR3 sequences, around 20% of them present only once. The material sequenced was PBMCs, mostly from graft donor cells, taken 180 days after TCRalphabeta/CD19-depleted stem cell transplant. The receptors stem from a male patient between 5 and 17 years old who had a stem cell transplant for acute lymphoblastic leukemia, so the T cells may come from the graft donor.

This clonotype was observed a handful of times. V usage is TRBV30 and J usage is TRBJ1-3; D not certain. Germline-derived CDR1 and CDR2 are GTSNPN and SVGIG (reference sequence). This CDR3 region has 12 residues. V dropped 3 bases and J dropped 7 bases, with 10 bases sitting between them. The CDR3 DNA reads TGTGCCTGGAGATGGGGAAGGAACACCATATATTTT. It codes for CAWRWGRNTIYF.

This clonotype has a handful of counts. The chain links TRBV24-1 to TRBJ2-3; 8 bases match TRBD1. The trim removed 9 bases at V and 6 bases at J, leaving 7 bases unmatched. Germline CDR1 reads KGHDR; CDR2 reads SFDVKD. The CDR3 runs 13 residues. The CDR3 nucleotides are TGTGCCACCTCGACAGGGGTCCCTGATACGCAGTATTTT. Its translation is CATSTGVPDTQYF.

The J gene is TRBJ2-3, the V gene TRBV7-2; a weak D match, TRBD1 (6 bases). The germline CDR1 and CDR2 sequences are SGHTA and FQGNSA. The V and J ends lost 5 bases and 9 bases respectively, with 15 bases between them. The CDR3 is made up of 13 amino acids. The CDR3 loop is CASSPRARGTQYF. The CDR3 DNA reads as TGTGCCAGCAGCCCACGAGCTAGGGGGACGCAGTATTTT. Looking up the rest from reference TRBV7-2 and TRBJ2-3 gives the full variable domain: GAGVSQSPSNKVTEKGKDVELRCDPISGHTALYWYRQSLGQGLEFLIYFQGNSAPDKSGLPSDRFSAERTGGSVSTLTIQRTQQEDSAVYLCASSPRARGTQYFGPGTRLTVL.

The chain uses TRBV24-1 and TRBJ2-1; 7 bases fit TRBD2. CDR3 length equals 15 residues. The germline CDR1 and CDR2 sequences are KGHDR and SFDVKD. The trim removed 4 bases at V and 5 bases at J, leaving 7 bases unmatched. CDR3 in amino acids: CATSDPGTTDNEQFF. CDR3 sequence (DNA): TGTGCCACCAGTGACCCAGGGACTACAGACAATGAGCAGTTCTTC.

This clonotype was seen only a few times. The gene calls are TRBV4-1 and TRBJ2-7; 7 bases fit TRBD1. CDR3 length: 17 amino acids. The ends lost 4 bases at V and 0 bases at J; junction bases unmatched: 12. Germline lookup yields CDR1 MGHRA and CDR2 YSYEKL. CDR3 protein: CASSLGTATRSSYEQYF. The CDR3 region has the DNA TGCGCCAGCAGCCTAGGGACAGCCACCAGGAGCTCCTACGAGCAGTACTTC.

This clonotype was detected only a few times. This chain connects TRBV28 to TRBJ1-3, with a possible D match to TRBD1 (6 bases). There are 14 residues in the CDR3. V shed 5 bases and J shed 10 bases, with 18 bases lying between them. From germline, CDR1 is MDHEN and CDR2 SYDVKM. CDR3 region: CASSPRQAGETIYF. As DNA, the CDR3 is TGTGCCAGCAGTCCACGACAGGCCGGAGAGACCATATATTTT.

This clonotype was recorded a few times. One end of the junction varies from germline; a read error may be responsible. The chain's CDR3 is CASSLYRATGDLFF. The DNA for the CDR3 is TGCGCCAGCAGCTTGTACAGGGCGACCGGGGATCTGTTTTTT. The rearrangement joins TRBV5-1 to TRBJ2-2, with D perhaps TRBD1 (6 bases). This CDR3 is 14 amino acids long. Looked up from germline, CDR1 is SGHRS and CDR2 is YFSETQ.

A note on this clonotype: It is unclear where the CDR3 begins or ends on the DNA, so no DNA is shown, and the CDR3 is as TCRdb lists it. The V gene is TRBV20-1, the J gene TRBJ1-2. Ends included, the CDR3 has 12 residues. Germline CDR1 DFQATT, CDR2 SNEGSKA (reference sequence). CDR3 sequence reads: CSARRGDYGCTF.

The chain employs TRBV9 and TRBJ2-7; D may be TRBD1 or TRBD2 (5 bases each). Germline V gene lookup returns CDR1 SGDLS and CDR2 YYNGEE. This CDR3 region has 13 residues. V was trimmed by 2 bases and J by 3 bases, leaving 9 bases between them. The CDR3 sequence: CASSVGTNYEQYF. In nucleotides, the CDR3 is TGTGCCAGCAGCGTTGGGACGAACTACGAGCAGTACTTC.

Ten or more counts support this clonotype. CDR3 nucleotides: TGTGCCAGCAGTTTAGAGTATCTGGTAGATACGCAGTATTTT. It is translated as CASSLEYLVDTQYF. The V gene is TRBV28, the J gene TRBJ2-3, with D hard to call. V lost 2 bases and J 5 bases, leaving 11 bases between the germline ends. Germline V lookup: CDR1 MDHEN, CDR2 SYDVKM. This CDR3 contains 14 residues.

The CDR3 protein is CASSSPGGGQGTWEQYF. CDR3 bases: TGTGCCAGCAGCTCTCCCGGGGGGGGTCAGGGCACTTGGGAGCAGTACTTC. The genes are TRBV5-5 and TRBJ2-7; 8 bases align to TRBD2. V dropped 3 bases and J dropped 7; count of bases not matched to a gene: 18. The CDR3 has 17 amino acids. Germline CDR1 reads SGHKS; CDR2 reads YYEKEE (reference sequence). Supplemented by reference TRBV5-5 and TRBJ2-7, the full variable domain reads DAGVTQSPTHLIKTRGQQVTLRCSPISGHKSVSWYQQVLGQGPQFIFQYYEKEERGRGNFPDRFSARQFPNYSSELNVNALLLGDSALYLCASSSPGGGQGTWEQYFGPGTRLTVT.

V and J are TRBV11-2 and TRBJ1-2; TRBD1 is a possible D gene (5 bases). This CDR3 spans 14 amino acids. Trimming removed 6 bases at V and 4 bases at J, with 15 bases between. Germline V gene lookup returns CDR1 SGHAT and CDR2 FQNNGV. The CDR3 region has the DNA TGTGCCAGCAGGTCCGGGACGGCTATCTATGGCTACACCTTC. Translated, it gives CASRSGTAIYGYTF.

In this sample, this clonotype turned up a few times. The CDR3 DNA sequence: TGTGCCAGCAGCTTCCGCGGGGCCGATGAGCAGTTCTTC. This encodes CASSFRGADEQFF. The chain links TRBV7-9 to TRBJ2-1; TRBD2 is a possible D gene (6 bases). With 3 bases removed from V and 8 bases from J, the gap between germline ends came to 11 bases. The CDR3 is made up of 13 amino acids. CDR1 is SEHNR, CDR2 FQNEAQ, per germline (reference sequence).

CDR3 nucleotides: TGCGCCAGCAGCTTGGCCGGCAGGGGCTACGAGCAGTACTTC. This sequence encodes CASSLAGRGYEQYF. The J gene is TRBJ2-7, the V gene TRBV5-1; maybe TRBD1 (6 bases). Germline CDR1 SGHRS, CDR2 YFSETQ. The germline V and J ends were trimmed by 0 bases and 3 bases, with 10 bases remaining between them. CDR3 length: 14 amino acids.